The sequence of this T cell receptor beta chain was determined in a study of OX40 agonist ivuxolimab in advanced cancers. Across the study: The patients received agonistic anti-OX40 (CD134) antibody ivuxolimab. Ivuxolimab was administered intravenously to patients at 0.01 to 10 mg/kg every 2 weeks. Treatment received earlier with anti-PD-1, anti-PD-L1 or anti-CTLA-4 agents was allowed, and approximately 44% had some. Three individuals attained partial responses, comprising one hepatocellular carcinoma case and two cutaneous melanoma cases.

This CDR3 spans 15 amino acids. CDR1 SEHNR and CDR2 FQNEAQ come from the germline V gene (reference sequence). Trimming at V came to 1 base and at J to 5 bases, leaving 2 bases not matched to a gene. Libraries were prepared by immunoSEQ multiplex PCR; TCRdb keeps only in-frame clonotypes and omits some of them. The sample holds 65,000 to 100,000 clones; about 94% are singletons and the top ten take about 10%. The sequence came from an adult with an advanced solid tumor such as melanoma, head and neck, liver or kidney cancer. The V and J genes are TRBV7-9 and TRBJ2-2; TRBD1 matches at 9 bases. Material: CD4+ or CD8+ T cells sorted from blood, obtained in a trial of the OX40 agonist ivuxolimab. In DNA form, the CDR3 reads TGTGCCAGCAGCTTAGGACAGGGGGAAACCGGGGAGCTGTTTTTT. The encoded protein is CASSLGQGETGELFF.